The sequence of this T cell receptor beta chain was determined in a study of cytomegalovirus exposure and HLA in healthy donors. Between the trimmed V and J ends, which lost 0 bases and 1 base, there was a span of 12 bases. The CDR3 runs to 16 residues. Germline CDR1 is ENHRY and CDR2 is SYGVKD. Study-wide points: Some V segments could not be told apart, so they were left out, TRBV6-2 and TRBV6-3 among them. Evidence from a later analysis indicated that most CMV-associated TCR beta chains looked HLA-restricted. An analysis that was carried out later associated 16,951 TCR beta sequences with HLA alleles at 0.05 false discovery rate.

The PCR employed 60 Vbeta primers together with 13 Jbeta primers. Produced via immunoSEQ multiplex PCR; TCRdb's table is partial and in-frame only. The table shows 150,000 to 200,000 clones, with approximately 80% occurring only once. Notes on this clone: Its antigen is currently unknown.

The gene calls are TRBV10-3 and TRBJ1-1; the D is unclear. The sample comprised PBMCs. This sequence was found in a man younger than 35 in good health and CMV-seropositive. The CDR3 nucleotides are TGTGCCATCAGTGAGTCGATGGTCCGGGAGAACACTGAAGCTTTCTTT. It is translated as CAISESMVRENTEAFF.